The T cell receptor (beta chain) described here comes from a study of Tregs in tolerant kidney transplant recipients (dated by TCRdb to about 2019). With respect to the entire study: TCRbeta sequencing was used in the study to identify donor-specific regulatory T cells before combined kidney and bone marrow transplantation, and the identified cells were then tracked after transplant.

Taken from the germline V gene (reference sequence), the CDR1 and CDR2 loops are SEHNR and FQNEAQ. The CDR3 spans 15 residues, from the cysteine through the phenylalanine. Left in the record is the CDR3 DNA by itself, 45 bases read in frame from the first base. V and J are truncated by 2 bases and 1 base respectively, leaving an intervening sequence of 11 bases. For TCRbeta CDR3 sequencing, genomic DNA from the sorted cells was extracted using the QIAGEN DNeasy Blood and Tissue Kit. High-throughput TCRbeta CDR3 sequencing, including PCR amplification with bias correction and internal controls, was performed commercially through immunoSEQ. On the study's bioinformatics: Unique productive TCRbeta sequences were defined by CDR3 nucleotide sequence where primers matched, and otherwise by CDR3 amino acid sequence together with Vbeta and Jbeta genes. To correct sorting error, sequences shared between sorted populations at a frequency ratio of 2:1 or less were removed; the rest were assigned to the higher population. A sequence counted as donor-reactive if, in CFSE-low cells, the sequence had a frequency of at least 0.01% and was expanded at least 5-fold compared with unstimulated cells. Repertoire divergence was quantified by Jensen-Shannon divergence using the top 100 TCRbeta sequences ranked by frequency. For samples with multiple sequencing runs, sorting error was corrected in each run separately before the runs were combined. TCRdb's version of the immuneACCESS table is confined to in-frame rearrangements and falls short of the full clone set. An unresolved V gene accounts for under half of the shortfall where checked; the remainder is of unknown origin. V, J and clone size are those of that table, while D and trimming were read from the DNA. For this sample the table gives 20,000 to 25,000 clones, of which roughly 80% were detected only once. The ten most abundant clones make up roughly 24% of the sample.

Comments on this clone: Its antigen is still unknown. No much larger clonotype is one base removed from it; base qualities were not supplied.

The paper's findings and limits, for the study overall: The most biologically relevant and donor-specific TCRbeta repertoire appeared to be identified by expanding Tregs with activated donor B cells. In tolerant patients, the expansion of donor-specific Tregs was greater than global Treg expansion, suggesting that the expansion was antigen-driven rather than nonspecific. PCR primers changed over time for some patients, so nucleotide-level comparison across those patients' samples was not possible. The study was limited by small patient numbers, and the findings need validation in larger populations and under other immunosuppression protocols. Biological reproducibility was not examined directly, but technical replication error appeared to be minimal.

The time point label corresponds to: 6 months after combined kidney and bone marrow transplant. Related donors were used in the transplants with nonmyeloablative bone marrow transplantation, and mixed chimerism was transient in the human trials. Unstimulated Tregs (CD4+CD25+CD127-), CD4+ non-Tregs (CD4+CD25-), CD4 and CD8 cells were FACS-sorted from thawed PBMCs. A few combined kidney and bone marrow transplant recipients from the ITN036ST trial were included as patients, and samples were available only from these trial subjects. Healthy control blood was separated into PBMCs by Ficoll density gradient and cryopreserved, and patient PBMCs were collected both before and after transplant.

The V gene is TRBV7-9 and the J gene is TRBJ1-2; TRBD1 is perhaps the D gene, given 5 matching bases. This material consisted of CD8+ T cells from blood (PBMCs), taken 6 months after the transplant. The receptor was derived from a human patient who received a combined kidney and bone marrow transplant. Some T cells present after a transplant may be cells of the graft donor. The DNA is TGTGCCAGCAGCTTAACAGGACATATTAACTATGGCTACACCTTC. Its coded protein is CASSLTGHINYGYTF.